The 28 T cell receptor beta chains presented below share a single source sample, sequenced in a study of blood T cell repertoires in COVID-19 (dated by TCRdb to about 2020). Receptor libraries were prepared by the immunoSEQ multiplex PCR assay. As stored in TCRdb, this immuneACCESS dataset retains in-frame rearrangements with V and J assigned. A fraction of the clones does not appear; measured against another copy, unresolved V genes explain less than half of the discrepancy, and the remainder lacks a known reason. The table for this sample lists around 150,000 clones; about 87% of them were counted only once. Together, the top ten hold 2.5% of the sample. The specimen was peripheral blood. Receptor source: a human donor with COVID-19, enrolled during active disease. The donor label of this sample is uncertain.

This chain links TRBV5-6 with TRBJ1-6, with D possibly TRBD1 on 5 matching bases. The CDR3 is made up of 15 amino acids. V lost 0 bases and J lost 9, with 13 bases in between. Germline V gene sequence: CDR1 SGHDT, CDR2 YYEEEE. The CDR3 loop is CASSLGAGVRSPLHF. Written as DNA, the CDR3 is TGTGCCAGCAGCTTGGGGGCGGGGGTGCGTTCACCCCTCCACTTT.

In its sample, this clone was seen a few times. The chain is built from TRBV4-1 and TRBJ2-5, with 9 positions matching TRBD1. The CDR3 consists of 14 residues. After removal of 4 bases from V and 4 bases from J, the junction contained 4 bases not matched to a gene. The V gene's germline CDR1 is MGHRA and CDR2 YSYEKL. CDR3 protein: CASSRGTGRETQYF. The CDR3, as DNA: TGCGCCAGCAGCCGAGGGACAGGGAGAGAGACCCAGTACTTC.

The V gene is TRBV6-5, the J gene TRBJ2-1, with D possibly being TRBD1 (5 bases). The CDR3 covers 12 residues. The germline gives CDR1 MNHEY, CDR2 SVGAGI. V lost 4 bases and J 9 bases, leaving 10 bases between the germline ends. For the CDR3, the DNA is TGTGCCAGCAGTTCCTCCAGGGCTGAGCAGTTCTTC. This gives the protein CASSSSRAEQFF.

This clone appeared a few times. The CDR3 loop reads CASSVDGGQPQHF. The CDR3 DNA reads TGTGCCAGCAGCGTCGACGGGGGGCAGCCCCAGCATTTT. The chain recombines TRBV7-3 with TRBJ1-5; perhaps TRBD1 as D (5 bases). The V gene lost 5 bases and the J gene lost 7 bases, with 12 bases spanning the gap. Germline V gene data show CDR1 as SGHTA and CDR2 as FQGTGA. The CDR3 has 13 amino acids.

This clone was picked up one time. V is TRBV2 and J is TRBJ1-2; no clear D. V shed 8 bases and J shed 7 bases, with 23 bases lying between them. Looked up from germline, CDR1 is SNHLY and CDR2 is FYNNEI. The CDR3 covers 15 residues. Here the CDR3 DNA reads TGTGCCAGCGCCCTCCCAAGCGGGCTTTCCTTTGGCTACACCTTC. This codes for CASALPSGLSFGYTF.

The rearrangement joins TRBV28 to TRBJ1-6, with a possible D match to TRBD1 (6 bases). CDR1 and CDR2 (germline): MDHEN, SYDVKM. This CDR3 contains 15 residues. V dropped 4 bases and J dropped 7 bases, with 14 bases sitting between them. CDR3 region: CASSSGAQGNSPLHF. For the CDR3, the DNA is TGTGCCAGCAGTTCTGGGGCCCAGGGGAATTCACCCCTCCACTTT.

CDR3 loop: CASGFGRGFGNTIYF. The CDR3 DNA reads TGTGCTAGTGGTTTTGGCAGGGGTTTTGGAAACACCATATATTTT. The genes are TRBV12-5 and TRBJ1-3; the D gene is possibly TRBD1 (6 bases). V dropped 3 bases and J dropped 3 bases, with 12 bases sitting between them. Germline V CDR1 and CDR2: LGHNT, FRNRAP. The CDR3 contains 15 residues.

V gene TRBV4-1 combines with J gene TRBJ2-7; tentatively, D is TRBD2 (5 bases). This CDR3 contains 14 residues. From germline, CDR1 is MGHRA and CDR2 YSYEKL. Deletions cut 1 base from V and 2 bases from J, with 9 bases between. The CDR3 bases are TGCGCCAGCAGCCAAGGGACTCCACCCTACGAGCAGTACTTC. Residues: CASSQGTPPYEQYF.

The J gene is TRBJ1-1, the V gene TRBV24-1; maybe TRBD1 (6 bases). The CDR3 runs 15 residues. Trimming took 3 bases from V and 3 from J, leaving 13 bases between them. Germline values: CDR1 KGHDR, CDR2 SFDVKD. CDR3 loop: CATSDRSRGHTEAFF. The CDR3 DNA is TGTGCCACCAGTGATCGGAGCAGGGGACACACTGAAGCTTTCTTT.

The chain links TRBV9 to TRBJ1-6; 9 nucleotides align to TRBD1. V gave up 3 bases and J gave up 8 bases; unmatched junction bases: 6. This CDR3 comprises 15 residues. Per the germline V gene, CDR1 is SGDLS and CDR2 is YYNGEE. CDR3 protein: CASSATGTGYSPLHF. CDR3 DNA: TGTGCCAGCAGCGCAACCGGGACAGGGTATTCACCCCTCCACTTT.

Here the CDR3 reads CASSGPRDRGGYTF. For the CDR3, the DNA is TGTGCCAGCAGCGGACCCCGGGACAGGGGTGGCTACACCTTC. The rearrangement joins TRBV9 to TRBJ1-2; 10 bases fit TRBD1. The V gene's germline CDR1 is SGDLS and CDR2 YYNGEE. Germline trimming cut 3 bases from V and 7 bases from J; bases unmatched to any gene: 6. This CDR3 region has 14 residues.

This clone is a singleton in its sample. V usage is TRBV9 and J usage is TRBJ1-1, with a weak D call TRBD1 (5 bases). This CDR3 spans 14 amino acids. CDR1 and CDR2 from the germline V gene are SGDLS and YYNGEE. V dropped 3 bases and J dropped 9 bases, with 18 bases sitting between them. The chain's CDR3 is CASSARTTGSQAFF. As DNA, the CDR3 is TGTGCCAGCAGCGCCAGAACTACAGGCTCTCAAGCTTTCTTT.

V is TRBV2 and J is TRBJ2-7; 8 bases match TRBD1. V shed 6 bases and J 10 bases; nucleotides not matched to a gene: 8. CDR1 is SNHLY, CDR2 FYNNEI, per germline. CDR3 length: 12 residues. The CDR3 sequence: CASSTTGEEQYF. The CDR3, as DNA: TGTGCCAGCAGCACGACAGGGGAAGAACAGTACTTC.

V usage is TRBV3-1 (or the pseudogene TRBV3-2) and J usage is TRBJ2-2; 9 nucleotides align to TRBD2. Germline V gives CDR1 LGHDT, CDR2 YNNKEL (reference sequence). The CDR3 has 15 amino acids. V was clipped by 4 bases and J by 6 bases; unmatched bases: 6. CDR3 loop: CASSPRTSEPGELFF. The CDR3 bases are TGTGCCAGCAGCCCGCGGACTAGCGAGCCCGGGGAGCTGTTTTTT.

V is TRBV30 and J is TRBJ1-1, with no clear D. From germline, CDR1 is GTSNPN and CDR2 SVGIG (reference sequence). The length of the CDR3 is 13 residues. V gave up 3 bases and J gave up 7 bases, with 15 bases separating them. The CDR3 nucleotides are TGTGCCTGGAGGATGAGGGAGTTGGGTGAAGCTTTCTTT. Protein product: CAWRMRELGEAFF.

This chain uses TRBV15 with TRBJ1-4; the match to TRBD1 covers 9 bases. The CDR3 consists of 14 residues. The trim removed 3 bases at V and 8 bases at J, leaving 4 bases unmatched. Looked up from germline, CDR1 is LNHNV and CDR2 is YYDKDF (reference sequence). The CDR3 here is CATSRDRGEEKLFF. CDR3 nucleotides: TGTGCCACCAGCAGGGACAGGGGAGAGGAAAAACTGTTTTTT. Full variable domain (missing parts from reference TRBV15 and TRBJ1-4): DAMVIQNPRYQVTQFGKPVTLSCSQTLNHNVMYWYQQKSSQAPKLLFHYYDKDFNNEADTPDNFQSRRPNTSFCFLDIRSPGLGDTAMYLCATSRDRGEEKLFFGSGTQLSVL.

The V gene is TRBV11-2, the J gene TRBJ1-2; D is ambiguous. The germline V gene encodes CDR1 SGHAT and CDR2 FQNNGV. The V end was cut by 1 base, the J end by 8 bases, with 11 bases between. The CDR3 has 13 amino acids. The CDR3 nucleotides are TGTGCCAGCAGCTTAGCTGTGTCGAGAGGCTACACCTTC. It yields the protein CASSLAVSRGYTF.

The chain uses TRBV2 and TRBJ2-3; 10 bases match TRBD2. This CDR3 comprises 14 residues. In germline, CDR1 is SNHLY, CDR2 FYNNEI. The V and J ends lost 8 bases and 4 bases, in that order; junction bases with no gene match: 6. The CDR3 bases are TGTGCCAGCCTCCTAGCGGGAGTGGCAGATACGCAGTATTTT. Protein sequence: CASLLAGVADTQYF.

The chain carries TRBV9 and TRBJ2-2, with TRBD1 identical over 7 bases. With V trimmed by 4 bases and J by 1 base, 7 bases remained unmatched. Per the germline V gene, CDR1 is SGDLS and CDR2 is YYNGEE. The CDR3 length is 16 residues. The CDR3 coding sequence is TGTGCCAGCAGCTCCCGCCGGACAGGGAACACCGGGGAGCTGTTTTTT. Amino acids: CASSSRRTGNTGELFF. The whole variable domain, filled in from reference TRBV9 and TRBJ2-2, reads DSGVTQTPKHLITATGQRVTLRCSPRSGDLSVYWYQQSLDQGLQFLIQYYNGEERAKGNILERFSAQQFPDLHSELNLSSLELGDSALYFCASSSRRTGNTGELFFGEGSRLTVL.

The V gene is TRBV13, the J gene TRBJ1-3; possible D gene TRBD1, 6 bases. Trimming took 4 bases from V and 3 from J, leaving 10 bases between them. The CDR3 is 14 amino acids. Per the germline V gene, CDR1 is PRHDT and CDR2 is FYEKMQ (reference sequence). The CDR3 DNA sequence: TGTGCCAGCAGCTCCGGGACACTTGGAAACACCATATATTTT. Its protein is CASSSGTLGNTIYF.

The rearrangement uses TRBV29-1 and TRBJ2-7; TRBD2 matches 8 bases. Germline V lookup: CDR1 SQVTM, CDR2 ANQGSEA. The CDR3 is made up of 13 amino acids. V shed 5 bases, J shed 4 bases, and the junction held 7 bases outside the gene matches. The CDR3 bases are TGCAGCGTTCTTACGGGGGGGCTTTACGAGCAGTACTTC. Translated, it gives CSVLTGGLYEQYF.

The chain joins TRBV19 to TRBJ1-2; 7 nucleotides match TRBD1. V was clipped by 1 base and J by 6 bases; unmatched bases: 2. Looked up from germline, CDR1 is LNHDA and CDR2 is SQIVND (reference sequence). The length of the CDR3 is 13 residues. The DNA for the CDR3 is TGTGCCAGTAGTATAGGACAGGGCCATGGCTACACCTTC. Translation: CASSIGQGHGYTF.

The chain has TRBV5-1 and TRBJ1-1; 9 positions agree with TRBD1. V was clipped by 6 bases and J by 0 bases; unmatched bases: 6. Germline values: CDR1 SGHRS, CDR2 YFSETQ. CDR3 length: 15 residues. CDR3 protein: CASTWTGALNTEAFF. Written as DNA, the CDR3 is TGCGCCAGCACTTGGACAGGGGCCTTGAACACTGAAGCTTTCTTT.

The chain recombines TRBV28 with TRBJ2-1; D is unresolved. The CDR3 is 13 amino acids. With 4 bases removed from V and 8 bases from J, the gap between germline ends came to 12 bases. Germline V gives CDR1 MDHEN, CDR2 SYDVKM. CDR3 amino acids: CASSSARNYEQFF. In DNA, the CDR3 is TGTGCCAGCAGTTCGGCCAGGAACTATGAGCAGTTCTTC.

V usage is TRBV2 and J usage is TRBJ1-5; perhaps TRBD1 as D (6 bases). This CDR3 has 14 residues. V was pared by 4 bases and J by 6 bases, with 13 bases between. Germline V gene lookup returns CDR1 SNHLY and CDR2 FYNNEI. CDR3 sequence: CASSVRGQAQPQHF. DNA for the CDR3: TGTGCCAGCAGTGTGCGGGGGCAAGCTCAGCCCCAGCATTTT.

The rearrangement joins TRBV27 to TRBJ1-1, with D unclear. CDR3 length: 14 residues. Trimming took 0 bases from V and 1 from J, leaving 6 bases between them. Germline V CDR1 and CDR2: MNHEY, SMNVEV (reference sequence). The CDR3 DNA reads TGTGCCAGCAGTTTATCACCCGGGAACACTGAAGCTTTCTTT. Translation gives CASSLSPGNTEAFF.

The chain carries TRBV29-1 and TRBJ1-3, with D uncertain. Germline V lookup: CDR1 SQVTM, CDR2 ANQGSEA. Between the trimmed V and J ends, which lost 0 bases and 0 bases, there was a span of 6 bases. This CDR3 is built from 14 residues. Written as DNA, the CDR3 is TGCAGCGTTGAAGATGGGCGCTCTGGAAACACCATATATTTT. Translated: CSVEDGRSGNTIYF.

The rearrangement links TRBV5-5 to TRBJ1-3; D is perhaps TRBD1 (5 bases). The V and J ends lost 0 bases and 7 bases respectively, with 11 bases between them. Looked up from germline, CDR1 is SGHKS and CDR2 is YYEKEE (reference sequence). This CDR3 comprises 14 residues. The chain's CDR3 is CASSLGGARNTIYF. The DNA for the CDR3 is TGTGCCAGCAGCTTGGGGGGCGCAAGGAACACCATATATTTT.